The subject of this entry is one T cell receptor (beta chain). Its specificity is not known. There was relapse after autologous stem cell transplantation in every patient, and there was variation in brentuximab vedotin exposure. The sample is drawn from a study of PD-1 blockade in classical Hodgkin lymphoma. Study-wide results and caveats: Diversity similar to that of newly diagnosed patients was seen at baseline in complete responders. The repertoire differences lack a defined cause, possibly disease activity or prior therapy. The study found that TCR diversity rose significantly by C4D1 in CD4+ but not CD8+ cells.

Clones were read by immunoSEQ multiplex PCR, and TCRdb kept only the in-frame ones, dropping some. Of about 41,000 clones detected, more than 85% appear once; the ten largest clones hold just over 5.5%. Losses at the gene ends were 7 bases for V and 1 base for J; bases not matched to a gene: 8. The CDR3 consists of 15 residues. Germline assignment: CDR1 SQVTM and CDR2 ANQGSEA. This TCR was sampled from a human donor with classical Hodgkin lymphoma. Sequencing used peripheral blood mononuclear cells (PBMCs), obtained before the second cycle of nivolumab. The chain recombines TRBV29-1 with TRBJ2-2; 8 nucleotides line up with TRBD1. CDR3 residues: CSAEKGQENTGELFF. CDR3 in DNA: TGCAGCGCAGAAAAGGGACAGGAGAACACCGGGGAGCTGTTTTTT.